This T cell receptor (beta chain) was found in a study of blood T cell repertoires in COVID-19. In the study overall: Both acute and convalescent COVID-19 samples were obtained from the United States, Italy and Spain. T cells, B-cell-depleted T cells, or PBMCs provided the cDNA or gDNA that served as material.

Original data processing: Counts of nucleated cells, estimated from reference gene primer amplification, were obtained. Sequencing used immunoSEQ multiplex PCR; TCRdb keeps in-frame clones, though not all of them. Clone size and V and J calls were adopted from that table, with D and trimming inferred from the DNA. The sample includes around 270,000 clones, less than 90% of them seen just once. CDR1 MNHNY and CDR2 SVGAGI come from the germline V gene (reference sequence). Trimming left V 4 bases short and J 2 bases short, with 9 bases between. CDR3 size: 14 residues. This TCR was sampled from a woman aged 40 to 50 who had recovered from COVID-19. What was sequenced was peripheral blood. The J gene is TRBJ1-5, the V gene TRBV6-6; no reliable D call. CDR3 sequence reads: CASSSWQGNQPQHF. The CDR3 coding sequence is TGTGCCAGCAGTTCTTGGCAGGGCAATCAGCCCCAGCATTTT.